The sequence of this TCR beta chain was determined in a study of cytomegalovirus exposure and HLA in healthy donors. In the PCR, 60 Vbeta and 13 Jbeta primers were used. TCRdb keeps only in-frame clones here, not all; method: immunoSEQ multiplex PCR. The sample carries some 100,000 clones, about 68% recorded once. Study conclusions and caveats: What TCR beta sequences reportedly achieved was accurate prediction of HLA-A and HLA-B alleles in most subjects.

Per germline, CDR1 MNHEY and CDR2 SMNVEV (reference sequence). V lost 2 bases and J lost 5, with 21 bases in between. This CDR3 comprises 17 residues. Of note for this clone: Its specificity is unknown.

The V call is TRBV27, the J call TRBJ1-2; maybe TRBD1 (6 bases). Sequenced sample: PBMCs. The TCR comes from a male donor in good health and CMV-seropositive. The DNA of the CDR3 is TGTGCCAGCAGTTTAGTGGGTACTGGACAGCTACCATATGGCTACACCTTC. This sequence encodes CASSLVGTGQLPYGYTF.